These 17 T cell receptor beta chains were sequenced from one sample in a study of blood T cell repertoires in COVID-19. The repertoire was sequenced with immunoSEQ multiplex PCR; TCRdb's copy has only in-frame clones and lacks some. The sample has more than 95,000 clones, about 91% seen once; the top ten hold 6%. Specimen: peripheral blood. The receptors were gathered from a human donor in a cohort sampled during active COVID-19.

The J gene is TRBJ1-1, the V gene TRBV28; weak D call: TRBD1 (6 bases). Trimming removed 1 base at V and 0 bases at J, with 12 bases between. Looked up from germline, CDR1 is MDHEN and CDR2 is SYDVKM. The CDR3 is 16 residues long. The CDR3 is CASSLYFGTLNTEAFF. CDR3 bases: TGTGCCAGCAGTTTATACTTCGGGACATTGAACACTGAAGCTTTCTTT.

The chain uses TRBV29-1 and TRBJ2-7, with a possible D match to TRBD2 (5 bases). V dropped 4 bases and J dropped 6 bases, with 16 bases sitting between them. The CDR3 length is 13 residues. Germline V gene data show CDR1 as SQVTM and CDR2 as ANQGSEA. The CDR3 DNA is TGCAGCGTTGGATGGGCTAGCCGGGGCGAGCAGTACTTC. Translation: CSVGWASRGEQYF.

The J gene is TRBJ1-1, the V gene TRBV6-6; D gene ambiguous. Germline lookup yields CDR1 MNHNY and CDR2 SVGAGI (reference sequence). This CDR3 region has 15 residues. V was clipped by 2 bases and J by 1 base, with 11 bases between them. CDR3: CASSYPPGQNTEAFF. The CDR3 DNA sequence: TGTGCCAGCAGTTACCCTCCAGGTCAGAACACTGAAGCTTTCTTT.

The chain employs TRBV4-3 and TRBJ2-1; D is possibly TRBD2 (5 bases). CDR3 length equals 16 residues. Germline loops: CDR1 LGHNA, CDR2 YSLEER. V was cut by 1 base and J by 8 bases, with 18 bases left in between. As DNA, the CDR3 is TGCGCCAGCAGCCAAGCCGGGGTCCCCACACCCGATGAGCAGTTCTTC. Protein: CASSQAGVPTPDEQFF.

The V and J genes are TRBV15 and TRBJ2-3; D ambiguous. Deletions cut 4 bases from V and 8 bases from J, with 10 bases between. From germline, CDR1 is LNHNV and CDR2 YYDKDF (reference sequence). CDR3 size: 12 residues. CDR3 sequence: CATSTEFLTQYF. The CDR3 DNA reads TGTGCCACCAGCACCGAGTTCCTTACGCAGTATTTT.

The chain is built from TRBV7-9 and TRBJ1-2; TRBD1 agrees at 8 bases. Germline V gene sequence: CDR1 SEHNR, CDR2 FQNEAQ (reference sequence). The ends lost 1 base at V and 5 bases at J; junction bases unmatched: 3. CDR3 length equals 14 residues. The CDR3 nucleotides are TGTGCCAGCAGCTTAGGTCAGGGGGCGTATGGCTACACCTTC. Residues: CASSLGQGAYGYTF.

The chain joins TRBV28 to TRBJ2-5, with 10 bases lining up with TRBD2. The trim removed 6 bases at V and 4 bases at J, leaving 5 bases unmatched. The CDR3 contains 14 residues. Germline values: CDR1 MDHEN, CDR2 SYDVKM. CDR3 sequence reads: CASSLAGAGETQYF. The DNA of the CDR3 is TGTGCCAGCAGCCTAGCGGGGGCAGGAGAGACCCAGTACTTC.

This sequence joins TRBV3-1 (or the pseudogene TRBV3-2) and TRBJ2-4; 9 positions agree with TRBD2. Germline CDR1 is LGHDT and CDR2 is YNNKEL (reference sequence). The CDR3 has 19 amino acids. Germline trimming cut 0 bases from V and 0 bases from J; bases unmatched to any gene: 9. The CDR3 nucleotides are TGTGCCAGCAGCCAAGAAGGATGGGGACTAGCCTTAGCCAAAAACATTCAGTACTTC. This encodes CASSQEGWGLALAKNIQYF.

This clone is a singleton in its sample. This rearrangement joins TRBV7-8 to TRBJ2-1; D remains unclear. This CDR3 spans 15 amino acids. V dropped 5 bases and J dropped 2 bases, with 13 bases sitting between them. From germline, CDR1 is SGHVS and CDR2 FQNEAQ. CDR3 sequence (DNA): TGTGCCAGCAGCACACACGACTGGACCTACAATGAGCAGTTCTTC. Protein product: CASSTHDWTYNEQFF. Complete variable domain (other parts from reference TRBV7-8 and TRBJ2-1): GAGVSQSPRYKVAKRGQDVALRCDPISGHVSLFWYQQALGQGPEFLTYFQNEAQLDKSGLPSDRFFAERPEGSVSTLKIQRTQQEDSAVYLCASSTHDWTYNEQFFGPGTRLTVL.

This chain connects TRBV29-1 to TRBJ1-3; the D is unclear. CDR3 length: 13 amino acids. The germline V and J ends were trimmed by 1 base and 4 bases, with 8 bases remaining between them. Germline lookup yields CDR1 SQVTM and CDR2 ANQGSEA. The CDR3 DNA sequence: TGCAGCGTTGAAGGTATCGGGGGAAACACCATATATTTT. Its translation is CSVEGIGGNTIYF.

In this sample, this clone turned up once. V and J are TRBV7-9 and TRBJ2-3; 7 bases are a match to TRBD1. The junction had 10 bases not matched to a gene; V was cut back by 1 base and J by 6 bases. The germline V gene has CDR1 SEHNR and CDR2 FQNEAQ (reference sequence). This CDR3 has 16 residues. The CDR3 sequence: CASSLDVGTDRDTQYF. The CDR3 region has the DNA TGTGCCAGCAGCTTAGATGTTGGGACAGATAGGGATACGCAGTATTTT. The full variable domain, in which reference TRBV7-9 and TRBJ2-3 provide the parts outside the CDR3, is DTGVSQNPRHKITKRGQNVTFRCDPISEHNRLYWYRQTLGQGPEFLTYFQNEAQLEKSRLLSDRFSAERPKGSFSTLEIQRTEQGDSAMYLCASSLDVGTDRDTQYFGPGTRLTVL.

The chain is built from TRBV30 and TRBJ2-7, with TRBD1 matching over 7 bases. CDR3 size: 13 residues. J gave up 1 base and V 2 bases, and 2 bases lay outside the gene matches. CDR1 and CDR2 from the germline V gene are GTSNPN and SVGIG (reference sequence). The CDR3 nucleotides read TGTGCCTGGAGTTTGGGACAGTCCTACGAGCAGTACTTC. This gives the protein CAWSLGQSYEQYF.

The V and J genes are TRBV30 and TRBJ1-1; unclear D gene. Deletions cut 6 bases from V and 1 base from J, with 12 bases between. Germline CDR1 and CDR2: GTSNPN and SVGIG (reference sequence). The CDR3 has 13 residues. CDR3 in DNA: TGTGCCTGCGGTGGCAGGCAGAACACTGAAGCTTTCTTT. It translates to CACGGRQNTEAFF. Together with reference TRBV30 and TRBJ1-1, the CDR3 gives the full variable domain: SQTIHQWPATLVQPVGSPLSLECTVEGTSNPNLYWYRQAAGRGLQLLFYSVGIGQISSEVPQNLSASRPQDRQFILSSKKLLLSDSGFYLCACGGRQNTEAFFGQGTRLTVV.

This clone was recorded only once. The rearrangement links TRBV6-7 to TRBJ1-4, with unresolved D. TRBV6-7 is flagged as an ORF with uncertain function. The length of the CDR3 is 16 residues. The V gene lost 2 bases and the J gene lost 3 bases, with 13 bases spanning the gap. As DNA, the CDR3 is TGTGCCAGCAGTTACGCCAACACTCGGGCTAATGAAAAACTGTTTTTT. Translating it yields CASSYANTRANEKLFF.

In nucleotides, the CDR3 is TGTGCCAGCAGCAAATCTGCTCCTAGCGGGTGCACAGATACGCAGTATTTT. This sequence encodes CASSKSAPSGCTDTQYF. The genes are TRBV21-1 and TRBJ2-3; TRBD2, as called in the table, went unchecked against the DNA. TRBV21-1 is tagged as a pseudogene. The CDR3 length is 17 residues.

J is TRBJ1-2 and V is TRBV7-9; D gene unclear. The CDR3 length is 13 residues. Trimming removed 1 base at V and 5 bases at J, with 8 bases between. CDR1 SEHNR and CDR2 FQNEAQ come from the germline V gene (reference sequence). This chain's CDR3 is CASSLVRDYGYTF. The CDR3 bases are TGTGCCAGCAGCTTAGTGAGGGATTATGGCTACACCTTC. The variable domain in full, completed from reference TRBV7-9 and TRBJ1-2, reads DTGVSQNPRHKITKRGQNVTFRCDPISEHNRLYWYRQTLGQGPEFLTYFQNEAQLEKSRLLSDRFSAERPKGSFSTLEIQRTEQGDSAMYLCASSLVRDYGYTFGSGTRLTVV.

This chain uses TRBV7-9 with TRBJ2-7, with D maybe TRBD1 (6 bases). The CDR3 has 14 residues. The ends were cut back, 5 bases at V and 5 bases at J, with 16 bases in the middle. Germline values: CDR1 SEHNR, CDR2 FQNEAQ (reference sequence). CDR3 sequence (DNA): TGTGCCAGCAGCCTCGCGACAGGTTCCGACGAGCAGTACTTC. The encoded protein is CASSLATGSDEQYF.